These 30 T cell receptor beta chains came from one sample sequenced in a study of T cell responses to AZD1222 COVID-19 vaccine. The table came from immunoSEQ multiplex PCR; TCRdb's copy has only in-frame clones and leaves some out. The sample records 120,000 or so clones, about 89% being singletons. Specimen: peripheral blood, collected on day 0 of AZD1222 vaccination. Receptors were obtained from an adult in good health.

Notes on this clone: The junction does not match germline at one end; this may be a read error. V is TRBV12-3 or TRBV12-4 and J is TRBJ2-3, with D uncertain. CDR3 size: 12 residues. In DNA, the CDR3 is TGTGCCAGCAGTTCAACCCCGTTTATACCCGTTTTT. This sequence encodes CASSSTPFIPVF.

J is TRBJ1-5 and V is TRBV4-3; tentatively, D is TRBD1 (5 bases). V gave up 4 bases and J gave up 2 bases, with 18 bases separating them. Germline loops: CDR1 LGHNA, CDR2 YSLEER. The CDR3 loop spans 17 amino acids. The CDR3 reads CASSPGEGRGGNQPQHF. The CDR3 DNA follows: TGCGCCAGCAGCCCGGGGGAGGGGCGCGGGGGCAATCAGCCCCAGCATTTT.

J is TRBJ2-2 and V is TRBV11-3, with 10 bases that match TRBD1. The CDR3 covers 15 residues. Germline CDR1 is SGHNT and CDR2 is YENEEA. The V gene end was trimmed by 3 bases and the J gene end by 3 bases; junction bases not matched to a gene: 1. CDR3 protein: CASSLGTGDTGELFF. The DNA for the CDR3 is TGTGCCAGCAGCTTGGGGACAGGGGACACCGGGGAGCTGTTTTTT. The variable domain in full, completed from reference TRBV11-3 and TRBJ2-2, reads EAGVVQSPRYKIIEKKQPVAFWCNPISGHNTLYWYLQNLGQGPELLIRYENEEAVDDSQLPKDRFSAERLKGVDSTLKIQPAELGDSAVYLCASSLGTGDTGELFFGEGSRLTVL.

Written as DNA, the CDR3 is TGCGCCAGCAGCTTGGAACCGTTGTGGGCGAGGGGCTACACCTTC. Amino acid sequence: CASSLEPLWARGYTF. This rearrangement joins TRBV5-1 to TRBJ1-2; D remains unclear. Trimming took 0 bases from V and 8 from J, leaving 17 bases between them. The germline gives CDR1 SGHRS, CDR2 YFSETQ. This CDR3 has 15 amino acids.

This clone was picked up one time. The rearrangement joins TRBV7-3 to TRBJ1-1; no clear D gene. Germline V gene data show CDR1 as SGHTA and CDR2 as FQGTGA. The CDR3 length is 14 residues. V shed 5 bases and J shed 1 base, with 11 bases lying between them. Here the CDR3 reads CASSRTQSNTEAFF. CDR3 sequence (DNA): TGTGCCAGCAGCCGAACCCAGTCGAACACTGAAGCTTTCTTT.

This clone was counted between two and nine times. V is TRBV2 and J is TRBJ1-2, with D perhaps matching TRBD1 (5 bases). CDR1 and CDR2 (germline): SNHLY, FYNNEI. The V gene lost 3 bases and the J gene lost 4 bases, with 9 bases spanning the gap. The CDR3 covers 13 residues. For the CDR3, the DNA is TGTGCCAGCAGTGAGACAGCCTTCTATGGCTACACCTTC. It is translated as CASSETAFYGYTF.

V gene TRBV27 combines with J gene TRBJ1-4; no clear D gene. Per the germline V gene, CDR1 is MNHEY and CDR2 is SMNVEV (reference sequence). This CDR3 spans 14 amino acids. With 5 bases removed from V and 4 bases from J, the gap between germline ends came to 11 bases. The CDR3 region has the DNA TGTGCCAGCAGTCCGGAGGGTCATAATGAAAAACTGTTTTTT. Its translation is CASSPEGHNEKLFF. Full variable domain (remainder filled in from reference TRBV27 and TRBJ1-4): EAQVTQNPRYLITVTGKKLTVTCSQNMNHEYMSWYRQDPGLGLRQIYYSMNVEVTDKGDVPEGYKVSRKEKRNFPLILESPSPNQTSLYFCASSPEGHNEKLFFGSGTQLSVL.

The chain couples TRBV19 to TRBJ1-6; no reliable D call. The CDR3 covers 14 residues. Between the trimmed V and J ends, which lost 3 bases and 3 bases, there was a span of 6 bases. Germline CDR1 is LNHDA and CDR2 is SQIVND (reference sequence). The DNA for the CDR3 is TGTGCCAGTAGTATCAACCTCTATAATTCACCCCTCCACTTT. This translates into CASSINLYNSPLHF. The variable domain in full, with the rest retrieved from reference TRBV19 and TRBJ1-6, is DGGITQSPKYLFRKEGQNVTLSCEQNLNHDAMYWYRQDPGQGLRLIYYSQIVNDFQKGDIAEGYSVSREKKESFPLTVTSAQKNPTAFYLCASSINLYNSPLHFGNGTRLTVT.

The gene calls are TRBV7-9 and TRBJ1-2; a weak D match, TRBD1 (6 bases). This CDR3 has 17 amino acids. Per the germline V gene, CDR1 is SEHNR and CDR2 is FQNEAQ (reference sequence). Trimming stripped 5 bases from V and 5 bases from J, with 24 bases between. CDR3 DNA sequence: TGTGCCAGCAGCACCACAAACCGGGGGGGCGCTTGGTATGGCTACACCTTC. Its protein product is CASSTTNRGGAWYGYTF.

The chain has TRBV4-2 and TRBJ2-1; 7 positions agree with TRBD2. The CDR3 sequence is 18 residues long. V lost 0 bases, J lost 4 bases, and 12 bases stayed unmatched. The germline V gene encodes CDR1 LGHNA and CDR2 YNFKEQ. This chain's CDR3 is CASSQEGEGGGPYNEQFF. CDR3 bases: TGTGCCAGCAGCCAAGAGGGGGAGGGCGGGGGACCTTACAATGAGCAGTTCTTC.

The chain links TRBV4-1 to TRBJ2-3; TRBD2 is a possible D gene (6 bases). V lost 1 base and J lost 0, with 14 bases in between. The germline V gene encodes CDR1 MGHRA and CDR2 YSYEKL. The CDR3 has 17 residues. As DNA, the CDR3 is TGCGCCAGCAGCCAAGGGAGACTAGGATCTAGCACAGATACGCAGTATTTT. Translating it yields CASSQGRLGSSTDTQYF.

The CDR3 loop reads CASSWTSGRGNEQFF. CDR3 in DNA: TGCGCCAGCAGCTGGACTAGCGGGAGGGGCAATGAGCAGTTCTTC. The rearrangement joins TRBV5-1 to TRBJ2-1; 15 nucleotides agree with TRBD2. V lost 3 bases and J lost 6; bases outside the gene matches: 1. Germline V gene sequence: CDR1 SGHRS, CDR2 YFSETQ. The CDR3 is 15 residues long.

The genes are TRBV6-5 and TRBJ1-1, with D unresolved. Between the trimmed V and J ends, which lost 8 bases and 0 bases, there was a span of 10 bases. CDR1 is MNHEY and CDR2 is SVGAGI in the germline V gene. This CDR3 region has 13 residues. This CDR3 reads CASLPLMNTEAFF. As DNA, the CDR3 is TGTGCCAGCCTACCTTTAATGAACACTGAAGCTTTCTTT.

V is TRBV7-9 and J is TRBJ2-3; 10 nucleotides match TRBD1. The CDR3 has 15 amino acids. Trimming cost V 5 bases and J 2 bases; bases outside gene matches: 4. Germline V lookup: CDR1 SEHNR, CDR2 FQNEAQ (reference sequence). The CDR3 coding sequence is TGTGCCAGCAGCCGCGGACAGGGGGACACAGATACGCAGTATTTT. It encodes CASSRGQGDTDTQYF.

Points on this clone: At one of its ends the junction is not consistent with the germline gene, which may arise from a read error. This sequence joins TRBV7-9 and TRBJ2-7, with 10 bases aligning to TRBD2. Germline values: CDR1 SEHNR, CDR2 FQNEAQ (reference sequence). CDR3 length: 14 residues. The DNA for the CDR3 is TGTGCCAGCAGCTCCGGGACTAGCGCTCCACTACCTGTCTTC. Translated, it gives CASSSGTSAPLPVF.

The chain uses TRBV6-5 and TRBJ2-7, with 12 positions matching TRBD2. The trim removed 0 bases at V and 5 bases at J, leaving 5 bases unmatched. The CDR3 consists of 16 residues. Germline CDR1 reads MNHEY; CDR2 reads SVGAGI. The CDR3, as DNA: TGTGCCAGCAGTTACTCAGGACTAGCGGGAAACCACGAGCAGTACTTC. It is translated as CASSYSGLAGNHEQYF.

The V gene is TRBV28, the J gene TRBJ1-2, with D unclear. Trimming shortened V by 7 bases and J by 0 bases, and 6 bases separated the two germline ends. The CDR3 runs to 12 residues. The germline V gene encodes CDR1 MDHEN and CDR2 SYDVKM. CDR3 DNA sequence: TGTGCCAGCAAAGGTCCTAACTATGGCTACACCTTC. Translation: CASKGPNYGYTF.

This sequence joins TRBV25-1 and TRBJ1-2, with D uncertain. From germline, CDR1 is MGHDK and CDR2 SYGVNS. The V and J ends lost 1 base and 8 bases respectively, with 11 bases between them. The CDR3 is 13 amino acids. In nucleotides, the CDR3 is TGTGCCAGCAGTGAATCAATGGCGTCCGGCTACACCTTC. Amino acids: CASSESMASGYTF.

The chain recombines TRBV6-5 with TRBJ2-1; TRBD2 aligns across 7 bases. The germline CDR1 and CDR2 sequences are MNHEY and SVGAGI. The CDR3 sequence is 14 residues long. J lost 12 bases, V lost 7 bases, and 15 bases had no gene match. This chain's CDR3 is CASITSGMLAVQFF. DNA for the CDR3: TGTGCCAGCATTACAAGCGGGATGTTGGCTGTGCAGTTCTTC.

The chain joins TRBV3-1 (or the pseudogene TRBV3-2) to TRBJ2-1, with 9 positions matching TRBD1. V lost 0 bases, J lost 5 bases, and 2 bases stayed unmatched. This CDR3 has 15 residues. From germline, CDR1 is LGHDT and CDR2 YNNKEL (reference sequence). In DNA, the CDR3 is TGTGCCAGCAGCCAAGAACAGGGGGCCGACAATGAGCAGTTCTTC. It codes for CASSQEQGADNEQFF.

The CDR3, as DNA: TGCGCCAGCACCCAGGGTGGATACAATGAGCAGTTCTTC. Amino acid sequence: CASTQGGYNEQFF. The chain combines TRBV5-1 with TRBJ2-1, with D tentatively TRBD1 (5 bases). The germline CDR1 and CDR2 sequences are SGHRS and YFSETQ. V lost 6 bases to trimming and J lost 4 bases, with 11 bases between them. The CDR3 spans 13 residues.

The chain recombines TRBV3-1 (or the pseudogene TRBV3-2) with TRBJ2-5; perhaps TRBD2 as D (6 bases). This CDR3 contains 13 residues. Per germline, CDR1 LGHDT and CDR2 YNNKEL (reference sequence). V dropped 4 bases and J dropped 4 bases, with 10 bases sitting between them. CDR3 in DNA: TGTGCCAGCAGCCCGACTAGGGGAGAGACCCAGTACTTC. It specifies CASSPTRGETQYF.

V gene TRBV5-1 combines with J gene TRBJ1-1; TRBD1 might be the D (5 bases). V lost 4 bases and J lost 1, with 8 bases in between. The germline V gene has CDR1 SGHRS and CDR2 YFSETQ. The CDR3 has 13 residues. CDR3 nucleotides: TGCGCCAGCAGCCCCGGGACGAACACTGAAGCTTTCTTT. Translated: CASSPGTNTEAFF.

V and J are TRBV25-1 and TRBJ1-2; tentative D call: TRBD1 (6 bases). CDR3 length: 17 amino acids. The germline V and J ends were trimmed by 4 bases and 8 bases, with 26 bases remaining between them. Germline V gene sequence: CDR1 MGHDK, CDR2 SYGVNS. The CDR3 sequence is CASSALSPEYGGQGYTF. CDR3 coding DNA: TGTGCCAGCAGTGCACTTAGCCCGGAATACGGGGGGCAGGGCTACACCTTC.

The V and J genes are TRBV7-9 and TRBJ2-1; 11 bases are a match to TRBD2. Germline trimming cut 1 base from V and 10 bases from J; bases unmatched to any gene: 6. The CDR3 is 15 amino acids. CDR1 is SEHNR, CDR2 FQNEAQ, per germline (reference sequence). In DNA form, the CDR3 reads TGTGCCAGCAGCTTAGGGCTAGCGGGGGGAGAGGAGCAGTTCTTC. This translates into CASSLGLAGGEEQFF. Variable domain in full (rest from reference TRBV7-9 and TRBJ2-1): DTGVSQNPRHKITKRGQNVTFRCDPISEHNRLYWYRQTLGQGPEFLTYFQNEAQLEKSRLLSDRFSAERPKGSFSTLEIQRTEQGDSAMYLCASSLGLAGGEEQFFGPGTRLTVL.

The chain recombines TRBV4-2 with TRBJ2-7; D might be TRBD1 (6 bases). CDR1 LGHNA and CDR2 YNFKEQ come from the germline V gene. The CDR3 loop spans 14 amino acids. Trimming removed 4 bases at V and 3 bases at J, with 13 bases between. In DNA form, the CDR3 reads TGTGCCAGCAGCCCGGACAGATCCAGCTACGAGCAGTACTTC. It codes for CASSPDRSSYEQYF.

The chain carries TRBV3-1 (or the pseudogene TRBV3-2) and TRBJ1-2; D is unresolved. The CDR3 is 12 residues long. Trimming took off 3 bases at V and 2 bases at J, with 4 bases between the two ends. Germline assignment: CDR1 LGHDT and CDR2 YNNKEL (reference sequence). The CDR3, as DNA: TGTGCCAGCAGCCAGGTAAACTATGGCTACACCTTC. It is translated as CASSQVNYGYTF.

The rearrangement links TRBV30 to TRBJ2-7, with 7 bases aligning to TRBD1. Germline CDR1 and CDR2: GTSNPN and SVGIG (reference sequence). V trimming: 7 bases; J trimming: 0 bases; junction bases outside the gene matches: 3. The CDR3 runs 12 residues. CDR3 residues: CALGQPSYEQYF. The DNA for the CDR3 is TGTGCCTTGGGACAGCCCTCCTACGAGCAGTACTTC.

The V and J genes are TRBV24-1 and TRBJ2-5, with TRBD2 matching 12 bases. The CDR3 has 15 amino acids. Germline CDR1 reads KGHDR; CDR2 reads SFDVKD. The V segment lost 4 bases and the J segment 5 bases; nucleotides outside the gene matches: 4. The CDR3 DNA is TGTGCCACCAGTGACCAAACTAGCGGGGGGGAGACCCAGTACTTC. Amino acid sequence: CATSDQTSGGETQYF.

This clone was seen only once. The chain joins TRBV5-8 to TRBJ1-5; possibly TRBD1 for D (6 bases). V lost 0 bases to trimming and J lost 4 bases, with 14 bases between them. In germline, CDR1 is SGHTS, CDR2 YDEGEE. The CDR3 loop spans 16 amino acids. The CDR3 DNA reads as TGTGCCAGCAGCTTGGCCTCGGGCCAGGGGAATCAGCCCCAGCATTTT. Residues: CASSLASGQGNQPQHF. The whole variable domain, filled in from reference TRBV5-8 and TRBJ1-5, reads EAGVTQSPTHLIKTRGQQATLRCSPISGHTSVYWYQQALGLGLQFLLWYDEGEERNRGNFPPRFSGRQFPNYSSELNVNALELEDSALYLCASSLASGQGNQPQHFGDGTRLSIL.